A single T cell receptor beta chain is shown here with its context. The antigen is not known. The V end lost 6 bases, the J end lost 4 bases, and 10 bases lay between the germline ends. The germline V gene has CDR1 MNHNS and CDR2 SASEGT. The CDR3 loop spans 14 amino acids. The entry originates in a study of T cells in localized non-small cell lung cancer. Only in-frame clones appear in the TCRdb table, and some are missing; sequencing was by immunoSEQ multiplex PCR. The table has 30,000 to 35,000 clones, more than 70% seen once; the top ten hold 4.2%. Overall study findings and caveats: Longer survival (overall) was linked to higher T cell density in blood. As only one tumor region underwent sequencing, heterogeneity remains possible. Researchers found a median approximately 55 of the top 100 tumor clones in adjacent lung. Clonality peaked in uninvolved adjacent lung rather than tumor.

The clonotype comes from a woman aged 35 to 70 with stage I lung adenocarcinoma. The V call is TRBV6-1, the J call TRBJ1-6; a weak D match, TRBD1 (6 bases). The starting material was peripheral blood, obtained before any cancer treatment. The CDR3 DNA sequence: TGTGCCAGCAGAATACAGGGTTATAATTCACCCCTCCACTTT. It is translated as CASRIQGYNSPLHF.